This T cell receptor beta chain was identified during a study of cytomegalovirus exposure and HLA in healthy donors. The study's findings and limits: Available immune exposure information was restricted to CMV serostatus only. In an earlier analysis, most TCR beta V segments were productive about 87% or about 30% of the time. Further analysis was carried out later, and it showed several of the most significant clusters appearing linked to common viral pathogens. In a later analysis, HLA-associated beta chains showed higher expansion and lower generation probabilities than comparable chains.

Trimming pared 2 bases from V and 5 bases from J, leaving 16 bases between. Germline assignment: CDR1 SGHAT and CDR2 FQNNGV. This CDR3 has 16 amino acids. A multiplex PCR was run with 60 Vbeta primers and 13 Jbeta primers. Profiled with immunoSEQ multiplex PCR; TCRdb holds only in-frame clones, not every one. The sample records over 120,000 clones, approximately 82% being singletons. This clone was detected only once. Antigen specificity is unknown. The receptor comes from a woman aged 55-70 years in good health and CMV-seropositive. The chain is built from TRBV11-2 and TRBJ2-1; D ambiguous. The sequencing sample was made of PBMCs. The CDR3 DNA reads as TGTGCCAGCAGCTTAAGTAGCTGGCAAGCCCACAATGAGCAGTTCTTC. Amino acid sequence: CASSLSSWQAHNEQFF. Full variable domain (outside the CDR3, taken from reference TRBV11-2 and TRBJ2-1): EAGVAQSPRYKIIEKRQSVAFWCNPISGHATLYWYQQILGQGPKLLIQFQNNGVVDDSQLPKDRFSAERLKGVDSTLKIQPAKLEDSAVYLCASSLSSWQAHNEQFFGPGTRLTVL.